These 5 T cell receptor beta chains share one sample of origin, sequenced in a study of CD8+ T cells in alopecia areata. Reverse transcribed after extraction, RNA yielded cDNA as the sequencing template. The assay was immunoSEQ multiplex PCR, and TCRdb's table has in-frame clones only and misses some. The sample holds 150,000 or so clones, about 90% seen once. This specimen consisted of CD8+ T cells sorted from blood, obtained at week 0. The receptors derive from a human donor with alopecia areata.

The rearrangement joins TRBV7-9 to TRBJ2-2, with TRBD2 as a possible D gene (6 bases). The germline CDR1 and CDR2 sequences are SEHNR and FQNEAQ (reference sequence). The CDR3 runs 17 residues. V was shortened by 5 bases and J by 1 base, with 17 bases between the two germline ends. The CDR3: CASSPPAGTRNTGELFF. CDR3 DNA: TGTGCCAGCAGCCCCCCCGCCGGGACTCGGAACACCGGGGAGCTGTTTTTT.

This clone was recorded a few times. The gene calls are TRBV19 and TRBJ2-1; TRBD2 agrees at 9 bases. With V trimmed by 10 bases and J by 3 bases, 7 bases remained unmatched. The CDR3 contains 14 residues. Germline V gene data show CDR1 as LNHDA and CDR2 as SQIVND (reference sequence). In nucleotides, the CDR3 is TGTGCCATTTCAGCGGGAGGCGACTACAATGAGCAGTTCTTC. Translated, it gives CAISAGGDYNEQFF.

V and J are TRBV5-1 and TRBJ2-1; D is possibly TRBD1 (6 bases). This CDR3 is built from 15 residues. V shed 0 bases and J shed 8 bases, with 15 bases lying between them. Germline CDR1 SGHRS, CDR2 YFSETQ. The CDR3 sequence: CASSLVGSGGDEQFF. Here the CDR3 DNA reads TGCGCCAGCAGCTTGGTTGGTTCTGGGGGCGATGAGCAGTTCTTC.

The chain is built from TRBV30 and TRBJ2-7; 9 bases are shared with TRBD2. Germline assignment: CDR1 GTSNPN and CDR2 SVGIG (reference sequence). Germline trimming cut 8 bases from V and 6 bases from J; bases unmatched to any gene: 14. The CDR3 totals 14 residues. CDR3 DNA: TGTGCCGGCTCGACTAGCGCGGGGGGGCTCGAGCAGTACTTC. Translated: CAGSTSAGGLEQYF.

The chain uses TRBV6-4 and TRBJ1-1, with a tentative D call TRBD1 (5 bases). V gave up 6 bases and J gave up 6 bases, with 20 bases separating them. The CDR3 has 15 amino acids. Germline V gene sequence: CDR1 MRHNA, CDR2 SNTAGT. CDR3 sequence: CASSLTPRGEAEAFF. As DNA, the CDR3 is TGTGCCAGCAGCCTGACTCCACGAGGGGAGGCTGAAGCTTTCTTT.